What follows are 20 T cell receptor beta chains derived from one specimen sequenced in a study of identical twins. TCRdb reanalysed the 5' RACE reads using MiXCR and keeps one entry per CDR3 protein. The repertoire has approximately 500,000 distinct CDR3 sequences, 24% of them found once; the top ten carry 2.9%. These records were also assigned to another study, of T cells expressing NK-cell markers.

What was sequenced was CD4+ T cells sorted from blood. These TCRs come from a woman younger than 35 in good health.

The chain couples TRBV11-2 to TRBJ2-1; the D call may be TRBD1 or TRBD2 (5 bases each). The V and J ends lost 2 bases and 3 bases respectively, with 17 bases between them. Germline values: CDR1 SGHAT, CDR2 FQNNGV. The CDR3 covers 17 residues. The CDR3 nucleotides are TGTGCCAGCAGCTTATATGGGACGAAAGGGATCTACAATGAGCAGTTCTTC. This codes for CASSLYGTKGIYNEQFF. Using reference TRBV11-2 and TRBJ2-1 for the parts outside the CDR3, the full variable domain is EAGVAQSPRYKIIEKRQSVAFWCNPISGHATLYWYQQILGQGPKLLIQFQNNGVVDDSQLPKDRFSAERLKGVDSTLKIQPAKLEDSAVYLCASSLYGTKGIYNEQFFGPGTRLTVL.

In this sample, this clonotype turned up a few times. CDR3 nucleotide sequence: TGTGCCAGCAGCCGACCGGGACAGGGGATCAATACGCAGTATTTT. Translation: CASSRPGQGINTQYF. The V call is TRBV14, the J call TRBJ2-3, with 10 bases that match TRBD1. The CDR3 extends over 15 amino acids. The ends lost 4 bases at V and 7 bases at J; junction bases unmatched: 8. Germline CDR1 and CDR2: SGHDN and FVKESK. Based on the CDR3 plus reference TRBV14 and TRBJ2-3, the full variable domain is EAGVTQFPSHSVIEKGQTVTLRCDPISGHDNLYWYRRVMGKEIKFLLHFVKESKQDESGMPNNRFLAERTGGTYSTLKVQPAELEDSGVYFCASSRPGQGINTQYFGPGTRLTVL.

This clonotype was observed a handful of times. This chain uses TRBV20-1 with TRBJ1-4; D remains unclear. The CDR3 has 11 residues. Germline CDR1 is DFQATT and CDR2 is SNEGSKA (reference sequence). Trimming stripped 6 bases from V and 7 bases from J, with 9 bases between. CDR3 amino acids: CSANAREKLFF. The CDR3 nucleotides read TGCAGTGCAAACGCTCGTGAAAAACTGTTTTTT.

The J gene is TRBJ2-3, the V gene TRBV18; a weak D match, TRBD2 (5 bases). CDR1 is KGHSH and CDR2 is LQKENI in the germline V gene. The CDR3 loop spans 15 amino acids. Trimming shortened V by 6 bases and J by 2 bases, and 15 bases separated the two germline ends. The CDR3 nucleotides read TGTGCCAGCTCTCCGGACTCTGGGCACACAGATACGCAGTATTTT. It translates to CASSPDSGHTDTQYF. The full variable domain, rest sourced from reference TRBV18 and TRBJ2-3, is NAGVMQNPRHLVRRRGQEARLRCSPMKGHSHVYWYRQLPEEGLKFMVYLQKENIIDESGMPKERFSAEFPKEGPSILRIQQVVRGDSAAYFCASSPDSGHTDTQYFGPGTRLTVL.

This clonotype came up a few times. The chain is built from TRBV30 and TRBJ2-1; no definite D call. CDR1 is GTSNPN, CDR2 SVGIG, per germline (reference sequence). V lost 2 bases and J lost 7, with 12 bases in between. This CDR3 has 13 residues. The CDR3 DNA follows: TGTGCCTGGAGTACGAGGAGTGCGAATGAGCAGTTCTTC. Translating it yields CAWSTRSANEQFF. Based on the CDR3 plus reference TRBV30 and TRBJ2-1, the full variable domain is SQTIHQWPATLVQPVGSPLSLECTVEGTSNPNLYWYRQAAGRGLQLLFYSVGIGQISSEVPQNLSASRPQDRQFILSSKKLLLSDSGFYLCAWSTRSANEQFFGPGTRLTVL.

On this clonotype: At one end the junction does not follow the germline gene, possibly because of a read error. The chain uses TRBV12-3 or TRBV12-4 and TRBJ2-2; D remains unclear. This CDR3 region has 14 residues. CDR3 DNA sequence: TGTGCCAGCACCCTTAACTCCCCCACCAGGGAGCTGTTTTTT. Translating it yields CASTLNSPTRELFF.

This clonotype appeared a few times. The chain employs TRBV10-3 and TRBJ1-1, with 11 bases fitting TRBD1. V lost 3 bases, J lost 10 bases, and 7 bases stayed unmatched. CDR1 is ENHRY and CDR2 is SYGVKD in the germline V gene. The length of the CDR3 is 14 residues. The CDR3 bases are TGTGCCATCAGTGACCCGGACAGGGGGCGCGGAGCTTTCTTT. Encoded protein: CAISDPDRGRGAFF.

This clonotype was counted only a few times. The rearrangement links TRBV5-1 to TRBJ2-1; TRBD1 aligns across 9 bases. The CDR3 length is 16 residues. Germline CDR1 reads SGHRS; CDR2 reads YFSETQ. The V gene end was trimmed by 3 bases and the J gene end by 4 bases; junction bases not matched to a gene: 8. CDR3 sequence: CASSSTGTGSYNEQFF. CDR3 DNA: TGCGCCAGCAGCTCGACCGGGACAGGGAGTTACAATGAGCAGTTCTTC.

The chain combines TRBV20-1 with TRBJ2-1; 9 bases fit TRBD2. This CDR3 comprises 15 residues. Per the germline V gene, CDR1 is DFQATT and CDR2 is SNEGSKA (reference sequence). V was clipped by 5 bases and J by 5 bases; unmatched bases: 10. The CDR3 is CSAAPGTSIHNEQFF. The DNA of the CDR3 is TGCAGTGCTGCCCCCGGGACTAGCATTCACAATGAGCAGTTCTTC.

The chain couples TRBV5-1 to TRBJ2-3; D tentatively reads TRBD1 or TRBD2 (5 bases each). Trimming pared 2 bases from V and 6 bases from J, leaving 19 bases between. Per the germline V gene, CDR1 is SGHRS and CDR2 is YFSETQ. The CDR3 is 16 amino acids. CDR3 sequence (DNA): TGCGCCAGCAGCTTTGGTGGGACCCCCTACGCGGATACGCAGTATTTT. Protein: CASSFGGTPYADTQYF.

The chain employs TRBV11-3 and TRBJ2-7, with unresolved D. The V and J ends lost 6 bases and 6 bases respectively, with 12 bases between them. Germline V gene data show CDR1 as SGHNT and CDR2 as YENEEA. The CDR3 runs to 12 residues. The CDR3 coding sequence is TGTGCCAGCAGTAGGATGGGCTTCGAGCAGTACTTC. Its translation: CASSRMGFEQYF.

This clonotype occurred a few times. The V gene is TRBV5-6, the J gene TRBJ1-4, with D perhaps matching TRBD1 (6 bases). The CDR3 sequence is 16 residues long. Trimming took 0 bases from V and 0 from J, leaving 9 bases between them. Germline V lookup: CDR1 SGHDT, CDR2 YYEEEE. Written as DNA, the CDR3 is TGTGCCAGCAGCTTGGTGGGACACTCAACTAATGAAAAACTGTTTTTT. As protein: CASSLVGHSTNEKLFF.

This chain joins TRBV20-1 and TRBJ2-7, with 9 positions matching TRBD1. V gave up 3 bases and J gave up 6 bases; unmatched junction bases: 6. Germline CDR1 is DFQATT and CDR2 is SNEGSKA (reference sequence). The CDR3 totals 13 residues. The CDR3 DNA reads TGCAGTGCTAGGACAGGGGGAATCCCCGAGCAGTACTTC. It translates to CSARTGGIPEQYF.

CDR3 protein: CASSSREGTQYF. The CDR3 DNA reads as TGCGCCAGCAGCTCCCGGGAGGGTACGCAGTATTTT. This rearrangement joins TRBV4-3 to TRBJ2-3; 8 bases align to TRBD2. The germline gives CDR1 LGHNA, CDR2 YSLEER. With 5 bases clipped from V and 8 bases from J, the junction kept 3 bases outside the gene matches. The CDR3 is 12 amino acids.

The chain has TRBV29-1 and TRBJ1-5; 10 bases line up with TRBD1. V gave up 8 bases and J gave up 0 bases; unmatched junction bases: 13. Germline V gives CDR1 SQVTM, CDR2 ANQGSEA. This CDR3 comprises 17 residues. CDR3 nucleotides: TGCAGCCCAATAGCGGGGACAGGGGATGGTAGCAATCAGCCCCAGCATTTT. It yields the protein CSPIAGTGDGSNQPQHF.

This clonotype was seen a handful of times. The rearrangement links TRBV6-5 to TRBJ2-7; the match to TRBD2 covers 7 bases. J gave up 3 bases and V 2 bases, and 4 bases lay outside the gene matches. CDR1 and CDR2 (germline): MNHEY, SVGAGI. The CDR3 has 14 amino acids. CDR3 in amino acids: CASSYAGEIYEQYF. The DNA of the CDR3 is TGTGCCAGCAGTTACGCGGGAGAAATCTACGAGCAGTACTTC.

This rearrangement joins TRBV7-2 to TRBJ2-2; 11 bases match TRBD2. The ends lost 7 bases at V and 6 bases at J; junction bases unmatched: 13. Germline assignment: CDR1 SGHTA and CDR2 FQGNSA. The CDR3 sequence is 17 residues long. The CDR3 loop reads CASIKGSGRVEAGELFF. DNA of the CDR3: TGTGCCAGCATTAAGGGTAGCGGGAGGGTAGAGGCCGGGGAGCTGTTTTTT.

This chain uses TRBV9 with TRBJ2-3; 7 nucleotides align to TRBD2. Losses at the gene ends were 0 bases for V and 4 bases for J; bases not matched to a gene: 2. This CDR3 has 14 residues. The germline V gene has CDR1 SGDLS and CDR2 YYNGEE. The CDR3 bases are TGTGCCAGCAGCGTAGACGCGGGGGCAGATACGCAGTATTTT. Protein: CASSVDAGADTQYF.

This clonotype was found a few times. The rearrangement links TRBV24-1 to TRBJ2-5; 7 bases align to TRBD2. The CDR3 contains 15 residues. CDR1 and CDR2 (germline): KGHDR, SFDVKD. Trimming removed 3 bases from V and 0 bases from J; junction bases left unmatched: 3. The CDR3 DNA is TGTGCCACCAGTGATGCGGGAGCATACCAAGAGACCCAGTACTTC. Protein product: CATSDAGAYQETQYF.

V gene TRBV30 combines with J gene TRBJ2-1; 7 bases fit TRBD2. The ends lost 1 base at V and 7 bases at J; junction bases unmatched: 7. The CDR3 sequence is 14 residues long. The germline gives CDR1 GTSNPN, CDR2 SVGIG (reference sequence). The CDR3 spells CAWSEKRDRNEQFF. The CDR3 nucleotides are TGTGCCTGGAGTGAAAAGCGGGATAGGAATGAGCAGTTCTTC.